This record covers a single TCR beta chain. The antigen is unknown. The sample belongs to a study of OX40 agonist ivuxolimab in advanced cancers. Study details: Patients were dosed intravenously with ivuxolimab at 0.01 to 10 mg/kg every 2 weeks. Study-wide findings and caveats: Also showing low normalized T-cell clonal expansion were some of the nonresponders.

Systemic immunosuppression or autoimmune disease history was grounds to exclude patients. Blood draws occurred at baseline, cycle 4 day 1, and cycle 7 day 1. Clones were sequenced by immunoSEQ multiplex PCR, and TCRdb holds only the in-frame ones, with some missing. The table lists more than 70,000 clones, roughly 85% of them singletons. This CDR3 spans 15 amino acids. Trimming left V 3 bases short and J 2 bases short, with 17 bases between. CDR1 is SQVTM, CDR2 ANQGSEA, per germline. Sequences were derived from CD4+ or CD8+ T cells sorted from blood, sampled in a trial of the OX40 agonist ivuxolimab. The chain uses TRBV29-1 and TRBJ2-7; D is perhaps TRBD2 (6 bases). This sequence was found in an adult with an advanced solid tumor such as melanoma, head and neck, liver or kidney cancer. CDR3 sequence (DNA): TGCAGCGTTGAGGGAAGCGACCGGGGGACCTACGAGCAGTACTTC. It codes for CSVEGSDRGTYEQYF.